This passage covers 9 T cell receptor beta chains from one sample sequenced in a study of PD-1 blockade in classical Hodgkin lymphoma (dated by TCRdb to about 2020). The sample's time point label, in plain terms: cycle 4 day 1 (C4D1), after more than 5 weeks of nivolumab. Every trial patient had relapsed following autologous stem cell transplantation, and prior brentuximab vedotin exposure was what differed among cohorts A, B and C. Receptor libraries were prepared by the immunoSEQ multiplex PCR assay. In TCRdb, the immuneACCESS table is reduced to in-frame sequences with V and J assigned. These tables do not hold every clone; where another copy was compared, an unresolved V gene accounts for under half, and the others remain unexplained. For this sample there are about 39,000 clones; 78% appear just once. 37% of the sample belongs to the ten largest clones. The input for sequencing was peripheral blood mononuclear cells (PBMCs), taken before the fourth cycle of nivolumab. Receptors originate from a human donor with classical Hodgkin lymphoma.

Only one count was recorded for this clone. V gene TRBV6-6 combines with J gene TRBJ2-3; maybe TRBD1 (6 bases). This CDR3 comprises 15 residues. The V gene's germline CDR1 is MNHNY and CDR2 SVGAGI (reference sequence). The V end lost 6 bases, the J end lost 0 bases, and 13 bases lay between the germline ends. CDR3 sequence: CASRGDTVSTDTQYF. CDR3 in DNA: TGTGCCAGCAGAGGGGACACCGTGAGCACAGATACGCAGTATTTT.

The DNA of the CDR3 is TGTGCCTGGAGTGTACAGGGGGGTTATGGCTACACCTTC. It codes for CAWSVQGGYGYTF. The chain links TRBV30 to TRBJ1-2; 8 bases agree with TRBD1. The CDR3 consists of 13 residues. V was pared by 0 bases and J by 5 bases, with 2 bases of the junction left unmatched. Germline V CDR1 and CDR2: GTSNPN, SVGIG (reference sequence). Together with reference TRBV30 and TRBJ1-2, the CDR3 gives the full variable domain: SQTIHQWPATLVQPVGSPLSLECTVEGTSNPNLYWYRQAAGRGLQLLFYSVGIGQISSEVPQNLSASRPQDRQFILSSKKLLLSDSGFYLCAWSVQGGYGYTFGSGTRLTVV.

J is TRBJ2-5 and V is TRBV5-4; TRBD1 matches at 8 bases. The germline CDR1 and CDR2 sequences are SGHNT and YYREEE (reference sequence). Trimming at V came to 6 bases and at J to 4 bases, leaving 11 bases not matched to a gene. The CDR3 totals 15 residues. CDR3 region: CASIQSGGLGETQYF. In DNA form, the CDR3 reads TGTGCCAGCATCCAGTCAGGGGGCCTGGGAGAGACCCAGTACTTC.

J is TRBJ1-2 and V is TRBV6-4; D gene unclear. CDR1 and CDR2 (germline): MRHNA, SNTAGT. The CDR3 covers 11 residues. The V end lost 6 bases, the J end lost 3 bases, and 5 bases lay between the germline ends. The CDR3 bases are TGTGCCAGCAGGGGCCACTATGGCTACACCTTC. Translating gives CASRGHYGYTF.

As DNA, the CDR3 is TGCGCCAGCAGCCAAGAGTTCCGGGTTGGATTCACACCCCCGGCTAACTATGGCTACACCTTC. Protein: CASSQEFRVGFTPPANYGYTF. The chain couples TRBV4-3 to TRBJ1-2; no firm D call. This CDR3 has 21 amino acids. CDR1 is LGHNA and CDR2 is YSLEER in the germline V gene. With 0 bases removed from V and 0 bases from J, the gap between germline ends came to 26 bases.

V is TRBV28 and J is TRBJ2-7; the D gene is possibly TRBD2 (5 bases). The CDR3 totals 16 residues. Trimming pared 2 bases from V and 1 base from J, leaving 15 bases between. Per germline, CDR1 MDHEN and CDR2 SYDVKM. The CDR3 DNA reads TGTGCCAGCAGTTTACCCGCCAACACGGGATCCTACGAGCAGTACTTC. Residues: CASSLPANTGSYEQYF.

The chain employs TRBV7-2 and TRBJ1-5; tentative D call: TRBD1 (5 bases). The V and J ends lost 1 base and 5 bases respectively, with 9 bases between them. The CDR3 loop spans 14 amino acids. CDR1 is SGHTA, CDR2 FQGNSA, per germline. The chain's CDR3 is CASSLDGDYQPQHF. Written as DNA, the CDR3 is TGTGCCAGCAGCTTAGACGGGGACTATCAGCCCCAGCATTTT.

The V call is TRBV30, the J call TRBJ2-7; weak D call: TRBD2 (6 bases). Germline values: CDR1 GTSNPN, CDR2 SVGIG (reference sequence). This CDR3 comprises 16 residues. V was trimmed by 0 bases and J by 5 bases, leaving 20 bases between them. The CDR3 region has the DNA TGTGCCTGGAGTGTATTGGGGAAAGAGGGGAGGAACGAGCAGTACTTC. It translates to CAWSVLGKEGRNEQYF.

This chain links TRBV6-5 with TRBJ1-2; 7 nucleotides agree with TRBD1. Germline V gene lookup returns CDR1 MNHEY and CDR2 SVGAGI. Unmatched junction bases numbered 11, after V lost 5 bases and J lost 8 bases. The CDR3 contains 14 residues. The CDR3 loop is CASSTADRVGGYTF. The CDR3 bases are TGTGCCAGCAGTACTGCCGACAGGGTCGGCGGCTACACCTTC.